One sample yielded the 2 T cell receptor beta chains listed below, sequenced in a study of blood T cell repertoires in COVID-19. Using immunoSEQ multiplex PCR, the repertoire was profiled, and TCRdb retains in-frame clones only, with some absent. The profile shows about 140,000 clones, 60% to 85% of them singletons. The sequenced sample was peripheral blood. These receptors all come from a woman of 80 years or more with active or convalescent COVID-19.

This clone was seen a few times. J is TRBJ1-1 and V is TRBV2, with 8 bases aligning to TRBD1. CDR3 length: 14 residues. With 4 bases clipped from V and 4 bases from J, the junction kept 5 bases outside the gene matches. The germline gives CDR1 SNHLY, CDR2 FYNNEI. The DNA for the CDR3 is TGTGCCAGCAGTGTGGACAGGGTGGGCACTGAAGCTTTCTTT. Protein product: CASSVDRVGTEAFF.

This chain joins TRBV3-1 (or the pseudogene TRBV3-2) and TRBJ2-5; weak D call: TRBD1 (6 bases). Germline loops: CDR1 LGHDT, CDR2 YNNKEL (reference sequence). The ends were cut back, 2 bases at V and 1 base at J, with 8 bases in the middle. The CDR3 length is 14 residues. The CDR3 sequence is CASSQRTVQETQYF. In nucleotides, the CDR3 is TGTGCCAGCAGCCAACGGACAGTCCAAGAGACCCAGTACTTC.